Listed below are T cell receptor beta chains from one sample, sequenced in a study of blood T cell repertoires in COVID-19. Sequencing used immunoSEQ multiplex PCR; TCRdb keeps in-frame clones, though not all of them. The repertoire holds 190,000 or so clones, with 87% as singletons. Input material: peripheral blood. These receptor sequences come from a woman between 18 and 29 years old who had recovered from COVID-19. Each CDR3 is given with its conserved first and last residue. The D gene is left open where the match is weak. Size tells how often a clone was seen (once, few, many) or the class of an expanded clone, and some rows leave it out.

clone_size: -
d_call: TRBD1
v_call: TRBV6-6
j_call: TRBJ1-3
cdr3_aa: CASSTTGLGGNTIYF
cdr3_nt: TGTGCCAGCAGTACGACAGGGTTAGGAGGAAACACCATATATTTT

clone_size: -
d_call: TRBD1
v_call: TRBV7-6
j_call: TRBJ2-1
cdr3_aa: CASSLGTGGPNEQFF
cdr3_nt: TGTGCCAGCAGCTTAGGGACAGGGGGGCCCAATGAGCAGTTCTTC

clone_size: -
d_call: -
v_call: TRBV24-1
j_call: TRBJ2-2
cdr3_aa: CATSHGFNTGELFF
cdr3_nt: TGTGCCACCAGTCACGGGTTTAACACCGGGGAGCTGTTTTTT

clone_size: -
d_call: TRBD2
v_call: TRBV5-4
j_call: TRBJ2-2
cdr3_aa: CASSFGTSGRGGELFF
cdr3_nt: TGTGCCAGCAGCTTTGGGACTAGCGGGAGGGGCGGGGAGCTGTTTTTT

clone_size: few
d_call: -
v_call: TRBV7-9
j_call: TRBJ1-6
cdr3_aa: CASSLANRGTPLHF
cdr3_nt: TGTGCCAGCAGTTTAGCTAATCGGGGAACACCCCTCCACTTT

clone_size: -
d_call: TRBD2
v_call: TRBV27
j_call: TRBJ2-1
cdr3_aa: CASSLTSGSYNEQFF
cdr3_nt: TGTGCCAGCAGTCTTACTAGCGGCTCCTACAATGAGCAGTTCTTC

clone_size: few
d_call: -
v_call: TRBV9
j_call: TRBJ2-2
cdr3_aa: CASSVMDRNTGELFF
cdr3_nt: TGTGCCAGCAGCGTGATGGACAGGAACACCGGGGAGCTGTTTTTT

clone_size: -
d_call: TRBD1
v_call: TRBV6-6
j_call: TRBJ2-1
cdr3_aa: CASSYGTGGNNEQFF
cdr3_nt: TGTGCCAGCAGTTACGGGACAGGGGGAAACAATGAGCAGTTCTTC

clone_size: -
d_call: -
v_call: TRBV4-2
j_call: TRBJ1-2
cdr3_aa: CASSQDHTGDGYTF
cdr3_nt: TGTGCCAGCAGCCAAGACCACACAGGTGACGGCTACACCTTC

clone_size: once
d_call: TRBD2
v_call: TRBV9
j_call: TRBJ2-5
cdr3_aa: CASSVAGGKETQYF
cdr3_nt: TGTGCCAGCAGCGTAGCGGGAGGGAAAGAGACCCAGTACTTC

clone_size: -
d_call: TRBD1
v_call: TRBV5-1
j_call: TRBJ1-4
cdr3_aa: CASSGGTEAGEKLFF
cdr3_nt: TGCGCCAGCAGCGGGGGGACAGAGGCTGGTGAAAAACTGTTTTTT

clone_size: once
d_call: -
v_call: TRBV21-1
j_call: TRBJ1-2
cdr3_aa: CASSKEGDRRHGYTF
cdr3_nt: TGTGCCAGCAGCAAAGAGGGCGACAGGCGCCATGGCTACACCTTC

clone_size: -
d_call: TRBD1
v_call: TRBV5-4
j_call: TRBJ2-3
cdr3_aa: CASSLGQGLTDTQYF
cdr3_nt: TGTGCCAGCAGCTTGGGACAGGGCCTCACAGATACGCAGTATTTT

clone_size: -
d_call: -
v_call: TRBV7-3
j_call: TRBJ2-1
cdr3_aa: CASSGSPSYNEQFF
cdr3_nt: TGTGCCAGCTCCGGGAGCCCCTCCTACAATGAGCAGTTCTTC

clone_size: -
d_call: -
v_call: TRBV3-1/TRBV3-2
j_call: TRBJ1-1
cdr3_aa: CASSQVTGNTEAFF
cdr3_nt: TGTGCCAGCAGCCAAGTTACAGGGAACACTGAAGCTTTCTTT

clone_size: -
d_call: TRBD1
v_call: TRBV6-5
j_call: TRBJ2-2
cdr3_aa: CATKRTGNTGELFF
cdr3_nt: TGTGCCACCAAACGGACAGGGAACACCGGGGAGCTGTTTTTT

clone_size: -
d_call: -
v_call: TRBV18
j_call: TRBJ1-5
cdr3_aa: CASSPDSDQPQHF
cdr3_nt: TGTGCCAGCTCACCTGACAGCGATCAGCCCCAGCATTTT

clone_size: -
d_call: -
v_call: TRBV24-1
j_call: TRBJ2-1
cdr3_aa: CATSDFRTGINNEQFF
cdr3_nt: TGTGCCACCAGTGATTTTAGAACAGGGATCAACAATGAGCAGTTCTTC

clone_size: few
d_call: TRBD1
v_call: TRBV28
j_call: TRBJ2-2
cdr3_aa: CASNRGSSGELFF
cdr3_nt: TGTGCCAGCAACAGGGGGTCGTCCGGGGAGCTGTTTTTT

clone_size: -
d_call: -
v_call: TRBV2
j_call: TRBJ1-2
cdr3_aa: CASSEGGSYGYTF
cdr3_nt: TGTGCCAGCAGTGAGGGGGGGAGCTATGGCTACACCTTC

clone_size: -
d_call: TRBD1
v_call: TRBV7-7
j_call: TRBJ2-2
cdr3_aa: CASSPTTGGNTGELFF
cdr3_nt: TGTGCTAGCAGCCCTACGACAGGGGGGAACACCGGGGAGCTGTTTTTT

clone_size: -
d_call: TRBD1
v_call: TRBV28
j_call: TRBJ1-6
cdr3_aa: CASSLGRDRGLSPLHF
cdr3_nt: TGTGCCAGCAGTTTAGGCCGGGACAGGGGTTTATCACCCCTCCACTTT

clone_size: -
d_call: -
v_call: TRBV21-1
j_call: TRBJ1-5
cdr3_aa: CASRDTRNQPQHF
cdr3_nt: TGTGCCAGCAGGGACACGCGCAATCAGCCCCAGCATTTT

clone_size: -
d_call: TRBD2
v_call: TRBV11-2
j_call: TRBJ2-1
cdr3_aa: CASSLTSGLSRSNEQFF
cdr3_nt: TGTGCCAGCAGCTTAACTAGCGGTTTGAGTAGGAGCAATGAGCAGTTCTTC

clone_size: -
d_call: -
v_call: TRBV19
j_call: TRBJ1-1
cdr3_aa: CASSPWGGENTEAFF
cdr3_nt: TGTGCCAGTAGTCCCTGGGGGGGGGAGAACACTGAAGCTTTCTTT

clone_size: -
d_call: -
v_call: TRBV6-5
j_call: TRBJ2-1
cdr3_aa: CASSLTIGSGNEQFF
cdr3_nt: TGTGCCAGCAGCCTTACGATAGGGTCGGGGAATGAGCAGTTCTTC

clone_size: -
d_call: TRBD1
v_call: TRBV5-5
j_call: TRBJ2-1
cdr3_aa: CASSLATGGREQFF
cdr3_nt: TGTGCCAGCAGCTTGGCCACAGGGGGTCGTGAGCAGTTCTTC

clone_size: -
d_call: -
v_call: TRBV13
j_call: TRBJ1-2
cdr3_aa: CASRETGSEDYGYTF
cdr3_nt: TGTGCCAGCAGGGAAACAGGGTCCGAGGACTATGGCTACACCTTC

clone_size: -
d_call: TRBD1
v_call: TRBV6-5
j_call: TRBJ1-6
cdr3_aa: CASRGQGGSPLHF
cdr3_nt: TGTGCCAGCAGAGGACAGGGCGGTTCACCCCTCCACTTT

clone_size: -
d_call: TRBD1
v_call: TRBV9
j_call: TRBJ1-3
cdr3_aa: CASSVGSGTGMAGNTIYF
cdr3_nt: TGTGCCAGCAGCGTAGGGTCCGGGACAGGTATGGCTGGAAACACCATATATTTT

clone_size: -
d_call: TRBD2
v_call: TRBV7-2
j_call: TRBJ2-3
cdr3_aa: CASSLPSGGWGTDTQYF
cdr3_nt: TGTGCCAGCAGCTTGCCTAGCGGGGGGTGGGGGACAGATACGCAGTATTTT

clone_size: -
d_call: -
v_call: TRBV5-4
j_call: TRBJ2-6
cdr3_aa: CASSFESPGANVLTF
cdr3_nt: TGTGCCAGCAGCTTCGAGAGTCCTGGGGCCAACGTCCTGACTTTC

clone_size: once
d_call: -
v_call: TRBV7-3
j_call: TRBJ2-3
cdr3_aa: CASSLGARSTDTQYF
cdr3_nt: TGTGCCAGCAGCTTAGGGGCGCGGAGCACAGATACGCAGTATTTT

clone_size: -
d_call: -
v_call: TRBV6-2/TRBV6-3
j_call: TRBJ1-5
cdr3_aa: CASSSFSNQPQHF
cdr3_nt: TGTGCCAGCAGTTCGTTTAGCAATCAGCCCCAGCATTTT

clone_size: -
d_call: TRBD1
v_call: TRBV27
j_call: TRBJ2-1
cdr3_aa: CASSFGTGYNEQFF
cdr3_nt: TGTGCCAGCAGTTTTGGGACAGGGTATAATGAGCAGTTCTTC

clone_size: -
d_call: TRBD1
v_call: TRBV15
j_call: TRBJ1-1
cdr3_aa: CSAASDRGNTEAFF
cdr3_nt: TGTTCCGCCGCATCGGACAGGGGGAACACTGAAGCTTTCTTT

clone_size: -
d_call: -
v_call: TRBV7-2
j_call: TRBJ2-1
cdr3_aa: CASSLAKTGEQFF
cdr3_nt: TGTGCCAGCAGCTTAGCGAAAACGGGTGAGCAGTTCTTC